The present T cell receptor beta chain was sequenced within a study of beta chain features in type 1 diabetes. Across the study: There were some 100,000,000 sorted cells examined across all samples. General observations from the study: Shorter TCRB CDR3s, moderately but significantly so, marked every one of the four CD4+ subsets in Type 1 diabetes patients.

Isolated RNA was reverse transcribed in full, so expressed TCRB transcripts were sequenced. Libraries were prepared by immunoSEQ multiplex PCR; TCRdb keeps only in-frame clonotypes and omits some of them. Here the sample spans roughly 350,000 clones, 11% being singletons. With 2 bases removed from V and 3 bases from J, the gap between germline ends came to 9 bases. The CDR3 spans 14 residues. Germline CDR1 reads MDHEN; CDR2 reads SYDVKM. This clone turned up a few times. Its cognate antigen is unknown. The chain joins TRBV28 to TRBJ2-3; D unresolved. Input material: naive CD4+ T cells from blood. This TCR came from a woman in her 30s in good health. In nucleotides, the CDR3 is TGTGCCAGCAGTTTACCCACCGGGACAGATACGCAGTATTTT. The encoded protein is CASSLPTGTDTQYF.